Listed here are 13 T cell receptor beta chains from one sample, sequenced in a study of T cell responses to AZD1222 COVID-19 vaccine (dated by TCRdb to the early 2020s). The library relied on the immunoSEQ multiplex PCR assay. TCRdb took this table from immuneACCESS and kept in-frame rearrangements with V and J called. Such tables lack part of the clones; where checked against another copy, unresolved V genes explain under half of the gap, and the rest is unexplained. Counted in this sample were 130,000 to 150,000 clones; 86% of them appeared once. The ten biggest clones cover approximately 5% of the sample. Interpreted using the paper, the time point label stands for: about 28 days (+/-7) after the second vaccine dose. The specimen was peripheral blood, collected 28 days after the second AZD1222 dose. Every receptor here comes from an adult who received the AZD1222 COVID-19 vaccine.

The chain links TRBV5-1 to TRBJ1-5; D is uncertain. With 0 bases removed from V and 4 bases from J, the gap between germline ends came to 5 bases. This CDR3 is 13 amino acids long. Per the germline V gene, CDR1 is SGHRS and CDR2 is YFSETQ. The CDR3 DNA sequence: TGCGCCAGCAGCTTGGTGGGGAATCAGCCCCAGCATTTT. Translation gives CASSLVGNQPQHF.

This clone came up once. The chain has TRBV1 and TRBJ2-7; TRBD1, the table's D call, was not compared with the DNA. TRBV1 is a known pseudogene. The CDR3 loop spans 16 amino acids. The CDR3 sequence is CTSIRDRVKGSYEQYF. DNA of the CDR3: TGCACCAGCATCCGGGACAGGGTTAAAGGCTCCTACGAGCAGTACTTC.

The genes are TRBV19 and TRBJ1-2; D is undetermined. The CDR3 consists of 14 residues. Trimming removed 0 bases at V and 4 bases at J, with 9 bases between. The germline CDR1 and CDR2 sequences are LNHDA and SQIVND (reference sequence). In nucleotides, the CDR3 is TGTGCCAGTAGTATAGATGACGGGCCCTATGGCTACACCTTC. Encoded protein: CASSIDDGPYGYTF.

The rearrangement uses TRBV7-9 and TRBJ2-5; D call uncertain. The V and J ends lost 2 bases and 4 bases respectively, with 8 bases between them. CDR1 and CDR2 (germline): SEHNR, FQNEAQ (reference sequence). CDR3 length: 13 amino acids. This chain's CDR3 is CASSLLGLETQYF. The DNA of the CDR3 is TGTGCCAGCAGCTTATTAGGCCTAGAGACCCAGTACTTC.

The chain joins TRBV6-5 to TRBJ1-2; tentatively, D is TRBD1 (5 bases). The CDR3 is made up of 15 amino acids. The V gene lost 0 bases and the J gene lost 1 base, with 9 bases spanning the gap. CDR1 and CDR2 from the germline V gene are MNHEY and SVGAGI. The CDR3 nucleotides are TGTGCCAGCAGTTACTCGGGGCAGGGTAACTATGGCTACACCTTC. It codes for CASSYSGQGNYGYTF.

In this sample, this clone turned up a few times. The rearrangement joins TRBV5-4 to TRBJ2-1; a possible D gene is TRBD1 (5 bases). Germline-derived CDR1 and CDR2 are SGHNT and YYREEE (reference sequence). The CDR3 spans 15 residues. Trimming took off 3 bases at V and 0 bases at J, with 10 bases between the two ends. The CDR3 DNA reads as TGTGCCAGCAGCTCGACGGACAACTCCTACAATGAGCAGTTCTTC. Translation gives CASSSTDNSYNEQFF.

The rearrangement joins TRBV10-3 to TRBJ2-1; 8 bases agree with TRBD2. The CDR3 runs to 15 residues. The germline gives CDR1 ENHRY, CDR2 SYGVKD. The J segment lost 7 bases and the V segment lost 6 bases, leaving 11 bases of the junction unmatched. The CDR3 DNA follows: TGTGCCATCAGCCAATTGAGTAGCGGGATTAATGAGCAGTTCTTC. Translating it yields CAISQLSSGINEQFF.

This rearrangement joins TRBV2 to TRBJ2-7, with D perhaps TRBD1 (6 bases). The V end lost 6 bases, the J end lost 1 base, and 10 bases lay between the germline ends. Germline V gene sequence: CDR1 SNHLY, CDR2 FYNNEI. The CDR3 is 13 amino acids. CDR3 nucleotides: TGTGCCAGCAGATCCGGGACATCCTACGAGCAGTACTTC. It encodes CASRSGTSYEQYF. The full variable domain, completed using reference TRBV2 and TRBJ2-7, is EPEVTQTPSHQVTQMGQEVILRCVPISNHLYFYWYRQILGQKVEFLVSFYNNEISEKSEIFDDQFSVERPDGSNFTLKIRSTKLEDSAMYFCASRSGTSYEQYFGPGTRLTVT.

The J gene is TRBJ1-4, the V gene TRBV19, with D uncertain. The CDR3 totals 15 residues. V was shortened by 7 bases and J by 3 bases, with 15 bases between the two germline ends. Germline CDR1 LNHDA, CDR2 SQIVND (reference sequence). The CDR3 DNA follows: TGTGCCAGTAAAAGTGACGGGAGGCCTAATGAAAAACTGTTTTTT. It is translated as CASKSDGRPNEKLFF.

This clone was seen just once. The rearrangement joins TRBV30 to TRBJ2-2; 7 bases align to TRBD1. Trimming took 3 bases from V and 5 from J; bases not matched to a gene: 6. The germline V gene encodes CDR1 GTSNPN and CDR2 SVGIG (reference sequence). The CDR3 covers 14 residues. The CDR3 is CAWRQGYETGELFF. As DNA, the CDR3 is TGTGCCTGGAGACAGGGGTATGAGACCGGGGAGCTGTTTTTT.

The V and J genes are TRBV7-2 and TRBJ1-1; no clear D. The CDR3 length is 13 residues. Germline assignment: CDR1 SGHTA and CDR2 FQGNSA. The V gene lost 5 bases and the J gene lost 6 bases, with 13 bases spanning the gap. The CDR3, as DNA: TGTGCCAGCAGCGTAGTTGAGACCCCTGAAGCTTTCTTT. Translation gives CASSVVETPEAFF.

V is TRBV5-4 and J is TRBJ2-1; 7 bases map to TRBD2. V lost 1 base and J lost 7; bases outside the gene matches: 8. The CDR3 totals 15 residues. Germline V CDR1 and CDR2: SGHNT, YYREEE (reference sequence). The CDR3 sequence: CASSLQALAINEQFF. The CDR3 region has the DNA TGTGCCAGCAGCTTGCAGGCACTAGCGATAAATGAGCAGTTCTTC.

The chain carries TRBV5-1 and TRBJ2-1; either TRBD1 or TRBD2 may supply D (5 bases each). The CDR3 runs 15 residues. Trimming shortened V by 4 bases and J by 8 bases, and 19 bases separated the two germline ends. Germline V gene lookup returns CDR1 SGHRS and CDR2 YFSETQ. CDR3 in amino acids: CASSRDVINSYEQFF. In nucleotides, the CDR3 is TGCGCCAGCAGCCGGGACGTTATCAATTCGTATGAGCAGTTCTTC.